This record looks at one T cell receptor beta chain sequence and its context. These data originate in a study of blood T cell repertoires in COVID-19. The overall study: There were acute and convalescent COVID-19 samples, and they came from the United States, Italy and Spain.

In the study's own analysis: Estimates of nucleated cell counts were drawn from the amplification of reference gene primers. Generated by immunoSEQ multiplex PCR, the TCRdb table keeps only in-frame clones and is missing some. D and trimming were read from the DNA, whereas the V and J calls and clone size are those reported in that table. This sample yields 170,000 or so clones, of which more than 75% are seen a single time; roughly 7.3% belongs to the top ten. Recovery meant two consecutive negative NP/OP PCR tests, professional clearance, or resolved symptoms. The sequencing input was PBMCs or T cells enriched from blood (not recorded which). The receptor's source is a woman in her fifties or sixties who had recovered from COVID-19.

The CDR3 nucleotides are TGTGCCAGCAGCCGGGACTGGGGAAGGGGACAGTTCTTC. This translates into CASSRDWGRGQFF. The chain employs TRBV3-1 (or the pseudogene TRBV3-2) and TRBJ2-1; TRBD2 is a possible D gene (6 bases). CDR3 length equals 13 residues. V was clipped by 4 bases and J by 13 bases, with 17 bases between them. Germline V gene lookup returns CDR1 LGHDT and CDR2 YNNKEL (reference sequence).